The 25 T cell receptor beta chains below all came from one sample that was sequenced in a study of spatial heterogeneity in lung cancer. MiXCR was run by TCRdb on the 5' RACE reads, yielding one entry per CDR3 protein. Here the sample spans just over 70,000 distinct CDR3 sequences, 7.5% to 10% being singletons. Time point noted: blood at routine non-recurrence follow-up after resection. Sequenced here: PBMCs, sampled at follow-up. These receptors originate from a female donor with early-stage non-small cell lung cancer.

V gene TRBV7-9 combines with J gene TRBJ1-2; TRBD1 agrees at 8 bases. Germline loops: CDR1 SEHNR, CDR2 FQNEAQ (reference sequence). Unmatched junction bases numbered 8, after V lost 5 bases and J lost 6 bases. The CDR3 contains 14 residues. This CDR3 reads CASSVGRTGNGYTF. CDR3 sequence (DNA): TGTGCCAGCAGCGTTGGGAGGACAGGGAATGGCTACACCTTC.

This clonotype was picked up many times. This rearrangement joins TRBV18 to TRBJ1-2; 7 bases align to TRBD1. This CDR3 contains 13 residues. With 7 bases clipped from V and 10 bases from J, the junction kept 12 bases outside the gene matches. Germline assignment: CDR1 KGHSH and CDR2 LQKENI. CDR3 in DNA: TGTGCCAGCTTGCCGGGACAGCTTCGAGACTACACCTTC. Amino acids: CASLPGQLRDYTF.

CDR3: CASSDVAGGQGEQFF. The CDR3 DNA follows: TGTGCCAGCAGTGACGTTGCGGGAGGGCAGGGTGAGCAGTTCTTC. The V and J genes are TRBV6-4 and TRBJ2-1, with 9 bases fitting TRBD2. V shed 2 bases, J shed 9 bases, and the junction held 8 bases outside the gene matches. Germline V gene sequence: CDR1 MRHNA, CDR2 SNTAGT. This CDR3 region has 15 residues.

Ten or more counts support this clonotype. The CDR3, as DNA: TGTGCCAGCAGCTTTGTTCGCGGGAGAGGTTATGAGCAGTTCTTC. Translation: CASSFVRGRGYEQFF. V gene TRBV7-3 combines with J gene TRBJ2-1; 7 bases are shared with TRBD2. After removal of 3 bases from V and 8 bases from J, the junction contained 10 bases not matched to a gene. Germline CDR1 reads SGHTA; CDR2 reads FQGTGA. The CDR3 consists of 15 residues.

This clonotype has at least ten counts. The rearrangement links TRBV5-4 to TRBJ2-3, with D unresolved. Per the germline V gene, CDR1 is SGHNT and CDR2 is YYREEE (reference sequence). V was clipped by 1 base and J by 6 bases, with 6 bases between them. The CDR3 is 12 residues long. CDR3 residues: CASSLLGDTQYF. The CDR3 DNA sequence: TGTGCCAGCAGCTTGCTAGGGGATACGCAGTATTTT.

This clonotype has more than one count but fewer than ten. This chain uses TRBV20-1 with TRBJ2-3, with 9 bases aligning to TRBD1. Germline CDR1 is DFQATT and CDR2 is SNEGSKA (reference sequence). There are 14 residues in the CDR3. V was clipped by 2 bases and J by 5 bases; unmatched bases: 5. This CDR3 reads CSARTGTGLDTQYF. The CDR3 DNA reads TGCAGTGCTAGAACCGGGACAGGGCTAGATACGCAGTATTTT.

This clonotype showed up many times. V and J are TRBV6-5 and TRBJ1-6, with 8 bases that match TRBD1. The V gene end was trimmed by 2 bases and the J gene end by 6 bases; junction bases not matched to a gene: 9. CDR3 length equals 17 residues. CDR1 and CDR2 from the germline V gene are MNHEY and SVGAGI. CDR3 sequence: CASSYGTGQGGNSPLHF. Written as DNA, the CDR3 is TGTGCCAGCAGTTACGGGACCGGACAGGGTGGTAATTCACCCCTCCACTTT.

The chain uses TRBV7-2 and TRBJ2-7, with D maybe TRBD1 (5 bases). This CDR3 spans 16 amino acids. Per germline, CDR1 SGHTA and CDR2 FQGNSA. Trimming pared 1 base from V and 4 bases from J, leaving 17 bases between. The CDR3 loop reads CASSLGLVPGLYEQYF. CDR3 nucleotides: TGTGCCAGCAGCTTAGGGCTTGTGCCAGGGCTGTACGAGCAGTACTTC.

The table lists this clonotype with many counts. This sequence joins TRBV19 and TRBJ2-1; D gene uncertain. Deletions cut 0 bases from V and 6 bases from J, with 21 bases between. This CDR3 has 18 residues. Germline values: CDR1 LNHDA, CDR2 SQIVND (reference sequence). The CDR3 DNA follows: TGTGCCAGTAGTATAGATTCATCATATACACTTCGCGGCAATGAGCAGTTCTTC. Translation gives CASSIDSSYTLRGNEQFF.

This clonotype was recorded many times. The chain has TRBV3-1 and TRBJ2-7; 11 bases match TRBD2. Germline V gene sequence: CDR1 LGHDT, CDR2 YNNKEL (reference sequence). V was clipped by 4 bases and J by 4 bases; unmatched bases: 9. The CDR3 is 16 residues long. The chain's CDR3 is CASSPMGLAASYEQYF. The CDR3 DNA reads TGTGCCAGCAGCCCAATGGGACTAGCGGCTTCTTACGAGCAGTACTTC.

This clonotype was found many times. The chain employs TRBV4-2 and TRBJ1-3; D is unclear. The CDR3 covers 15 residues. The V end lost 0 bases, the J end lost 0 bases, and 6 bases lay between the germline ends. Germline CDR1 LGHNA, CDR2 YNFKEQ. This CDR3 reads CASSQELSSGNTIYF. CDR3 DNA sequence: TGTGCCAGCAGCCAAGAATTGAGCTCTGGAAACACCATATATTTT.

This clonotype was seen many times. The chain is built from TRBV2 and TRBJ2-1; D not resolved. CDR1 and CDR2 from the germline V gene are SNHLY and FYNNEI. The V and J ends lost 1 base and 6 bases respectively, with 13 bases between them. CDR3 size: 15 residues. CDR3 DNA: TGTGCCAGCAGTGAAGTGTGGCAGAGGATCAATGAGCAGTTCTTC. Translation: CASSEVWQRINEQFF.

This clonotype was seen ten or more times. The chain employs TRBV5-1 and TRBJ2-2, with D unclear. The V end was cut by 0 bases, the J end by 2 bases, with 8 bases between. This CDR3 has 15 residues. Germline CDR1 SGHRS, CDR2 YFSETQ. The CDR3 spells CASSLGPANTGELFF. CDR3 nucleotide sequence: TGCGCCAGCAGCTTGGGTCCCGCCAACACCGGGGAGCTGTTTTTT.

The CDR3 region has the DNA TGTGCCAGCAGCATCGGACAGGGCCAAAATGAAAAACTGTTTTTT. Translation gives CASSIGQGQNEKLFF. The V gene is TRBV7-6, the J gene TRBJ1-4, with TRBD1 matching 8 bases. Germline assignment: CDR1 SGHVS and CDR2 FNYEAQ. CDR3 size: 15 residues. V was pared by 5 bases and J by 5 bases, with 7 bases of the junction left unmatched.

Many counts were recorded for this clonotype. V and J are TRBV28 and TRBJ2-7; D might be TRBD1 or TRBD2, each matching 5 bases. This CDR3 is 15 amino acids long. The V gene's germline CDR1 is MDHEN and CDR2 SYDVKM. The germline V and J ends were trimmed by 2 bases and 3 bases, with 14 bases remaining between them. The CDR3 here is CASSLPPGTVYEQYF. In nucleotides, the CDR3 is TGTGCCAGCAGTTTACCCCCCGGGACGGTCTACGAGCAGTACTTC.

The sample holds many counts of this clonotype. The chain couples TRBV7-2 to TRBJ1-3; D is unresolved. V lost 0 bases and J lost 0, with 6 bases in between. Germline V gives CDR1 SGHTA, CDR2 FQGNSA. The CDR3 covers 15 residues. DNA of the CDR3: TGTGCCAGCAGCTTAGCGGGCAGCTCTGGAAACACCATATATTTT. As protein: CASSLAGSSGNTIYF.

At least ten counts were recorded for this clonotype. The chain has TRBV5-1 and TRBJ2-7; D is ambiguous. The CDR3 covers 14 residues. Germline values: CDR1 SGHRS, CDR2 YFSETQ. The ends were cut back, 1 base at V and 0 bases at J, with 8 bases in the middle. CDR3 sequence reads: CASSLSGLSYEQYF. The CDR3 DNA follows: TGCGCCAGCAGCTTGTCCGGGCTCTCCTACGAGCAGTACTTC.

This clonotype was counted ten times or more. The rearrangement uses TRBV12-3 or TRBV12-4 and TRBJ1-1, with D possibly being TRBD1 (5 bases). The CDR3 covers 13 residues. Trimming shortened V by 5 bases and J by 1 base, and 8 bases separated the two germline ends. CDR3 sequence reads: CASSSQGNTEAFF. Here the CDR3 DNA reads TGTGCCAGCAGTAGTCAGGGGAACACTGAAGCTTTCTTT.

This clonotype was seen repeatedly, ten times or more. The rearrangement uses TRBV5-1 and TRBJ2-6, with TRBD1 as a possible D gene (6 bases). CDR3 length: 16 amino acids. Germline assignment: CDR1 SGHRS and CDR2 YFSETQ. V lost 0 bases and J 2 bases, leaving 9 bases between the germline ends. CDR3 nucleotide sequence: TGCGCCAGCAGCTTGGATGGGGGCACTGGGGCCAACGTCCTGACTTTC. Encoded protein: CASSLDGGTGANVLTF.

A remark on this clonotype: A read error is possible here, since a much larger clone lies one base away. This sequence joins TRBV12-3 or TRBV12-4 and TRBJ1-2; D remains ambiguous. The CDR3 runs to 14 residues. The V and J ends lost 4 bases and 5 bases respectively, with 14 bases between them. The CDR3 DNA is TGTGCCAGCAGTTCGATAAGGGTGGGGTATGGCTACACCTTC. Amino acid sequence: CASSSIRVGYGYTF.

In its sample, this clonotype was seen many times. The V gene is TRBV27, the J gene TRBJ2-3; D call uncertain. Trimming removed 3 bases at V and 2 bases at J, with 6 bases between. This CDR3 spans 13 amino acids. Germline V gene data show CDR1 as MNHEY and CDR2 as SMNVEV (reference sequence). The CDR3 loop is CASSFKATDTQYF. The CDR3, as DNA: TGTGCCAGCAGTTTTAAGGCCACAGATACGCAGTATTTT.

There are a few counts of this clonotype. This rearrangement joins TRBV20-1 to TRBJ2-4; tentative D call: TRBD2 (5 bases). The CDR3 consists of 18 residues. Trimming cost V 5 bases and J 0 bases, with 23 bases left between them. CDR1 is DFQATT, CDR2 SNEGSKA, per germline (reference sequence). The CDR3 nucleotides read TGCAGTGCTGGCATTCTACAAGATGGGAGACTAGCCAAAAACATTCAGTACTTC. Protein product: CSAGILQDGRLAKNIQYF.

This clonotype was seen many times. This chain uses TRBV7-2 with TRBJ2-2; unclear D gene. The CDR3 loop spans 15 amino acids. Germline-derived CDR1 and CDR2 are SGHTA and FQGNSA. V shed 2 bases and J shed 0 bases, with 7 bases lying between them. The CDR3 here is CASSLLGSNTGELFF. The DNA of the CDR3 is TGTGCCAGCAGCTTACTAGGATCGAACACCGGGGAGCTGTTTTTT.

There are many counts of this clonotype. This chain connects TRBV25-1 to TRBJ2-2; TRBD2 is a possible D gene (6 bases). The CDR3 runs to 14 residues. Trimming removed 1 base from V and 6 bases from J, with 9 bases in between. Germline-derived CDR1 and CDR2 are MGHDK and SYGVNS. The CDR3 DNA sequence: TGTGCCAGCAGTGAATTCTCGGGGGCCGGGGAGCTGTTTTTT. Translated, it gives CASSEFSGAGELFF.

This clonotype has at least ten counts. This chain connects TRBV5-1 to TRBJ2-6; D might be TRBD1 (6 bases). V lost 4 bases and J 0 bases, leaving 11 bases between the germline ends. CDR3 length equals 16 residues. Germline lookup yields CDR1 SGHRS and CDR2 YFSETQ. The CDR3 sequence: CASSPRQVSGANVLTF. The CDR3 coding sequence is TGCGCCAGCAGCCCCCGACAGGTCTCTGGGGCCAACGTCCTGACTTTC. Full variable domain (rest looked up from reference TRBV5-1 and TRBJ2-6): KAGVTQTPRYLIKTRGQQVTLSCSPISGHRSVSWYQQTPGQGLQFLFEYFSETQRNKGNFPGRFSGRQFSNSRSEMNVSTLELGDSALYLCASSPRQVSGANVLTFGAGSRLTVL.